One T cell receptor beta chain is described in this entry. Only in-frame clones appear in the TCRdb table, and some are missing; sequencing was by immunoSEQ multiplex PCR. The table lists some 260,000 clones, 88% of them singletons, with 6.3% in the top ten. The data originate from a study of blood T cell repertoires in COVID-19. Whole-study context: Samples came from the United States, Italy and Spain, spanning acute and convalescent COVID-19. Sources were T cells, B-cell-depleted T cells, or PBMCs; the material itself was cDNA or gDNA.

Germline V gene data show CDR1 as SEHNR and CDR2 as FQNEAQ (reference sequence). V shed 5 bases and J 6 bases; nucleotides not matched to a gene: 10. This CDR3 is 15 amino acids long. Sequencing was done on a sample of peripheral blood. V gene TRBV7-9 combines with J gene TRBJ1-2, with 9 positions matching TRBD1. The source is a woman in her 30s with COVID-19, enrolled during active disease. The CDR3 coding sequence is TGTGCCAGCAGCCCTAATAGGGGACAGGGTGATGGCTACACCTTC. This translates into CASSPNRGQGDGYTF. The variable domain in full, completed from reference TRBV7-9 and TRBJ1-2, reads DTGVSQNPRHKITKRGQNVTFRCDPISEHNRLYWYRQTLGQGPEFLTYFQNEAQLEKSRLLSDRFSAERPKGSFSTLEIQRTEQGDSAMYLCASSPNRGQGDGYTFGSGTRLTVV.